This T cell receptor beta chain came from a study of cytomegalovirus exposure and HLA in healthy donors. In the study overall: Around 89 million unique TCRs from HLA-typed donors made up an early data release. Regarding the study as a whole: 15,000 to 20,000 TCR beta sequences were associated with HLA alleles at 0.05 false discovery rate in a later analysis.

In regard to this clone: Its antigen is not identified.

Both 60 Vbeta primers and 13 Jbeta primers went into the PCR. The repertoire was sequenced with immunoSEQ multiplex PCR; TCRdb's copy has only in-frame clones and lacks some. The sample holds about 69,000 clones; about three quarters are singletons and the top ten take over 2.5%. CDR1 is SGHVS, CDR2 FNYEAQ, per germline. Trimming pared 4 bases from V and 0 bases from J, leaving 9 bases between. This CDR3 comprises 15 residues. The V and J genes are TRBV7-6 and TRBJ1-4; D gene ambiguous. Input material: PBMCs. This sequence originates from a young man in good health and CMV-seronegative. Here the CDR3 reads CASSSNRATNEKLFF. The DNA for the CDR3 is TGTGCCAGCAGCTCTAACAGAGCAACTAATGAAAAACTGTTTTTT.